A single sample is the source of the 8 T cell receptor beta chains below, sequenced in a study of graft-versus-host responses after intestinal transplantation. Profiling relied on immunoSEQ multiplex PCR, and the TCRdb table lists in-frame clones only, not all of them. The table shows 15,000 to 20,000 clones, with approximately 70% occurring only once. Tissue from the graft was processed to free its intraepithelial and lamina propria lymphocytes. Sequenced material: ileum tissue, taken approximately 3 weeks after intestinal transplant. These receptor sequences come from a human patient who received an intestinal transplant, so some T cells may come from the graft donor.

V is TRBV7-2 and J is TRBJ2-3, with no clear D. V was clipped by 1 base and J by 5 bases, with 25 bases between them. The V gene's germline CDR1 is SGHTA and CDR2 FQGNSA. The CDR3 contains 19 residues. The CDR3: CASSLVSEFVLPGLDTQYF. For the CDR3, the DNA is TGTGCCAGCAGCTTAGTGTCAGAGTTCGTCCTACCGGGTTTAGATACGCAGTATTTT.

The chain carries TRBV4-3 and TRBJ2-7; TRBD1 matches at 8 bases. Germline loops: CDR1 LGHNA, CDR2 YSLEER. V shed 0 bases and J 4 bases; nucleotides not matched to a gene: 8. The CDR3 sequence is 16 residues long. The CDR3 DNA follows: TGCGCCAGCAGCCAAGATAGGGCAGGGGGCTTATACGAGCAGTACTTC. Translation: CASSQDRAGGLYEQYF.

This clone showed up just once. The chain combines TRBV9 with TRBJ2-3, with D tentatively TRBD1 (5 bases). Germline V gene sequence: CDR1 SGDLS, CDR2 YYNGEE. Deletions cut 0 bases from V and 3 bases from J, with 11 bases between. The CDR3 has 15 amino acids. CDR3 loop: CASSVAPRETDTQYF. CDR3 nucleotide sequence: TGTGCCAGCAGCGTAGCTCCCAGGGAAACAGATACGCAGTATTTT.

CDR3 nucleotide sequence: TGCGCCAGCAGAAACAGGGGCCCTCCTTACAATGAGCAGTTCTTC. Translated, it gives CASRNRGPPYNEQFF. The chain recombines TRBV10-2 with TRBJ2-1, with 7 bases matching TRBD1. Trimming took 6 bases from V and 4 from J; bases not matched to a gene: 9. CDR3 length: 15 residues. The germline CDR1 and CDR2 sequences are WSHSY and SAAADI.

The chain joins TRBV5-6 to TRBJ2-1, with D maybe TRBD2 (7 bases). Germline V gene sequence: CDR1 SGHDT, CDR2 YYEEEE. The CDR3 covers 16 residues. Trimming stripped 1 base from V and 0 bases from J, with 11 bases between. The CDR3 protein is CASSLRGAYSYNEQFF. The CDR3 DNA is TGTGCCAGCAGCTTGCGGGGGGCTTACTCCTACAATGAGCAGTTCTTC.

This clone was detected only once. CDR3 amino acids: CASSLDLLLWTGSFYEQYF. CDR3 DNA: TGTGCCAGCAGCTTAGATCTCCTTTTATGGACCGGGAGTTTCTACGAGCAGTACTTC. This chain joins TRBV11-2 and TRBJ2-7, with D possibly matching TRBD2 (6 bases). Germline CDR1 reads SGHAT; CDR2 reads FQNNGV. The CDR3 has 19 amino acids. Trimming took off 0 bases at V and 3 bases at J, with 24 bases between the two ends.

The rearrangement uses TRBV30 and TRBJ1-5, with TRBD1 as a possible D gene (5 bases). The germline V and J ends were trimmed by 2 bases and 7 bases, with 12 bases remaining between them. From germline, CDR1 is GTSNPN and CDR2 SVGIG (reference sequence). The CDR3 sequence is 13 residues long. Written as DNA, the CDR3 is TGTGCCTGGAGTTCGGGGGTGGGACAGCCCCAGCATTTT. Translated: CAWSSGVGQPQHF. Based on the CDR3 plus reference TRBV30 and TRBJ1-5, the full variable domain is SQTIHQWPATLVQPVGSPLSLECTVEGTSNPNLYWYRQAAGRGLQLLFYSVGIGQISSEVPQNLSASRPQDRQFILSSKKLLLSDSGFYLCAWSSGVGQPQHFGDGTRLSIL.

As regards this clone: The junction departs from the called germline gene at one end, perhaps through a read error. The chain couples TRBV30 to TRBJ2-1; 9 nucleotides line up with TRBD2. Germline V CDR1 and CDR2: GTSNPN, SVGIG (reference sequence). This CDR3 spans 17 amino acids. The CDR3 spells CAWRVGVGLAGFNEQFF. In DNA form, the CDR3 reads TGTGCCTGGCGTGTAGGGGTCGGGCTAGCGGGATTCAATGAGCAGTTCTTC.